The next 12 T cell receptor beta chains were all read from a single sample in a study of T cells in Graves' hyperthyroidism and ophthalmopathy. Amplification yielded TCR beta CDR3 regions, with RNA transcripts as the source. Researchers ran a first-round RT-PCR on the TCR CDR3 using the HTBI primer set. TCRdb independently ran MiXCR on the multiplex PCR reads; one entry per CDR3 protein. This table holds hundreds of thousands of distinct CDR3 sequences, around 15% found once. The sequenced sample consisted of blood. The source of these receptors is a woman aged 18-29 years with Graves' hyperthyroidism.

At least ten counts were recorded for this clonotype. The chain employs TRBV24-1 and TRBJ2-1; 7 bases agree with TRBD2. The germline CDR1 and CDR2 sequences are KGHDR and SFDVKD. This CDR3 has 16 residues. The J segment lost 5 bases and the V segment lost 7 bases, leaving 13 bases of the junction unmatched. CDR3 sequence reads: CATSKRGLAVHNEQFF. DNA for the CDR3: TGTGCCACCAGCAAAAGAGGGCTAGCGGTCCACAATGAGCAGTTCTTC.

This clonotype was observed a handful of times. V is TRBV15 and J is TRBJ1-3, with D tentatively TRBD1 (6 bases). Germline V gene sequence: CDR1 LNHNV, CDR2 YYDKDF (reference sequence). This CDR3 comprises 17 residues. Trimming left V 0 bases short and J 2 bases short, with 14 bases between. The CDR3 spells CATSRDARGGTGNTIYF. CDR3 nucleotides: TGTGCCACCAGCAGAGATGCCAGGGGAGGTACTGGAAACACCATATATTTT.

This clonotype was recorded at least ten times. CDR3 protein: CASSPPGRLAAVSYNEQFF. CDR3 DNA sequence: TGTGCCAGCAGTCCCCCCGGCAGACTAGCGGCCGTCTCCTACAATGAGCAGTTCTTC. This chain uses TRBV3-1 with TRBJ2-1; 9 bases are shared with TRBD2. Germline CDR1 LGHDT, CDR2 YNNKEL (reference sequence). The CDR3 contains 19 residues. V was clipped by 6 bases and J by 0 bases; unmatched bases: 15.

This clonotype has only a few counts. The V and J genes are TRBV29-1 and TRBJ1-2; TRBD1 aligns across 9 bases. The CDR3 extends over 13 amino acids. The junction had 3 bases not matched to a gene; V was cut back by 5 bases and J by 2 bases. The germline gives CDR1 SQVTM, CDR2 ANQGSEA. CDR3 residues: CSVRDRENYGYTF. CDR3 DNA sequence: TGCAGCGTTCGGGACAGGGAGAACTATGGCTACACCTTC.

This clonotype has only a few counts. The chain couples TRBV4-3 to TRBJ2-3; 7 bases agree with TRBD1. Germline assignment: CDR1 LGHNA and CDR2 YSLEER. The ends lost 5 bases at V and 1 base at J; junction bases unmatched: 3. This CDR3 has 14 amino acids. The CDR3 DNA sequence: TGCGCCAGCAGCAGGGGGCCTGGCACAGATACGCAGTATTTT. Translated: CASSRGPGTDTQYF.

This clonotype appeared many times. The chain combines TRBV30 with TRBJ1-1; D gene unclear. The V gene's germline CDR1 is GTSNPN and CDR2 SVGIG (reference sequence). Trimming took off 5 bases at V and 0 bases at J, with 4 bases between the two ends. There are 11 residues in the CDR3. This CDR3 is CAWAMNTEAFF. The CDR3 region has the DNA TGTGCCTGGGCGATGAACACTGAAGCTTTCTTT.

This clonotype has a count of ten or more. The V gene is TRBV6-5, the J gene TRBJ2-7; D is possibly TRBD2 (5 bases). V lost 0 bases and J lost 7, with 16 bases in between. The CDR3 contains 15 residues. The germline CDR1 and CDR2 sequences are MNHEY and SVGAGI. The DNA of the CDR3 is TGTGCCAGCAGTTACTCGATGGGGTCGGGATGGGAGCAGTACTTC. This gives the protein CASSYSMGSGWEQYF.

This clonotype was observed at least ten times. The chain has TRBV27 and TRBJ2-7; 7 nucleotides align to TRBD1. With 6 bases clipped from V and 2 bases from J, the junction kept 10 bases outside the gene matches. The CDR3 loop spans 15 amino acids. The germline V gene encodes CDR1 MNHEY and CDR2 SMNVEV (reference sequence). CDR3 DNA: TGTGCCAGCAGCCCGAGGCCGGGACAGACCTACGAGCAGTACTTC. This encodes CASSPRPGQTYEQYF.

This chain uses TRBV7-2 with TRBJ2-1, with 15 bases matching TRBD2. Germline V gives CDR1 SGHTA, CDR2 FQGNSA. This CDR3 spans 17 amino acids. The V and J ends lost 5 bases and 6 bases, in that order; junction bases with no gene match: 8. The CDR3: CASSIGTSGRRGNEQFF. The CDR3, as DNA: TGTGCCAGCAGCATCGGGACTAGCGGGAGGAGGGGCAATGAGCAGTTCTTC.

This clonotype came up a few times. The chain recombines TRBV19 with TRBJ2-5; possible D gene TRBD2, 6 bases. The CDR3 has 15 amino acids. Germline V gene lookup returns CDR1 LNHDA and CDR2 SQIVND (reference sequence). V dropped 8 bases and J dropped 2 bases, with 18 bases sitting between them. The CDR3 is CASSKRLVKQETQYF. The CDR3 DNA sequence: TGTGCCAGTTCGAAAAGACTAGTAAAGCAAGAGACCCAGTACTTC.

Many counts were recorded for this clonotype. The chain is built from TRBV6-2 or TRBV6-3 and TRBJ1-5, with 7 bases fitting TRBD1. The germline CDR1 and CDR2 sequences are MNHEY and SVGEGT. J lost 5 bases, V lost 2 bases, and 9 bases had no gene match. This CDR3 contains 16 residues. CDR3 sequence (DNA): TGTGCCAGCAGTTACCCTGAGACAGGGTCCGATCAGCCCCAGCATTTT. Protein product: CASSYPETGSDQPQHF.

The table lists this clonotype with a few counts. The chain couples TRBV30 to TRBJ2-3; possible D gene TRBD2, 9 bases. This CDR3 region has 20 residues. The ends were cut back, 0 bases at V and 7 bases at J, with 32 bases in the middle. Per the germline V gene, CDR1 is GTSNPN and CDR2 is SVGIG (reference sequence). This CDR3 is CAWSVDLGLATGGWLNTQYF. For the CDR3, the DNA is TGTGCCTGGAGTGTAGATCTGGGACTAGCAACAGGGGGTTGGTTGAATACGCAGTATTTT.